The T cell receptor (beta chain) under discussion was sequenced for a study of B cell selection in AIRE deficiency. The sorted conventional CD4 T cells were gated as CD4+CD127+. Clones were read by immunoSEQ multiplex PCR, and TCRdb kept only the in-frame ones, dropping some. The sample has some 24,000 clones, about 95% seen once. CDR1 is SGHDT, CDR2 YYEEEE, per germline. There are 16 residues in the CDR3. With 2 bases removed from V and 5 bases from J, the gap between germline ends came to 14 bases. The chain uses TRBV5-6 and TRBJ1-6, with D unresolved. The receptor comes from a human donor in good health. The source material was CD4+CD127+ conventional T cells sorted from PBMCs. This chain's CDR3 is CASSFNPFPHNSPLHF. In nucleotides, the CDR3 is TGTGCCAGCAGCTTCAACCCGTTTCCTCATAATTCACCCCTCCACTTT.